The clone carrying this T cell receptor (beta chain) was detected ten times or more. The data were obtained in a study of T cells in Graves' hyperthyroidism and ophthalmopathy. The investigators amplified TCR beta CDR3 regions from RNA transcripts. HTBI primers were used for first-round RT-PCR of the TCR CDR3. TCRdb ran MiXCR on the multiplex PCR reads and lists one entry per CDR3 protein. The sample shows around 530,000 distinct CDR3 sequences, under 20% of them seen only once. This CDR3 is 13 amino acids long. V was pared by 5 bases and J by 7 bases, with 12 bases between. Looked up from germline, CDR1 is MDHEN and CDR2 is SYDVKM.

This receptor was taken from a woman aged 18-35 years with Graves' ophthalmopathy. The rearrangement joins TRBV28 to TRBJ2-1, with a weak D call TRBD2 (6 bases). Sequenced sample: blood. The CDR3 is CASSPGRGNEQFF. The CDR3 region has the DNA TGTGCCAGCAGTCCGGGACGGGGGAATGAGCAGTTCTTC.